These T cell receptor beta chains were read from a single sample in a study of T cells after yellow fever vaccination. Using its own MiXCR run on the 5' RACE reads, TCRdb lists one record per CDR3 protein. The repertoire has around 300,000 distinct CDR3 sequences, 4.1% of them found once; the top ten carry approximately 25%. This specimen consisted of PBMCs, obtained 5 days after the yellow fever booster vaccination. The receptor source for this set is a man aged 18 to 35 who received the YFV17D yellow fever vaccine. Both conserved end residues are part of each CDR3. Each record gives: V gene, D gene, CDR3 protein. A D gene is named only where the DNA matches it firmly.

TRBV29-1	-	CSVSEGVGTEAFF
TRBV7-2	-	CASSSLNYGYTF
TRBV7-9	-	CASSPALGAETQYF
TRBV5-1	-	CASSPRDPGGTEAFF
TRBV2	-	CASSEAPAGQETQYF
TRBV6-2/TRBV6-3	-	CASGQRHNEQFF
TRBV7-2	-	CASSASLGNTEAFF
TRBV4-1	-	CASSQGKGPAEAFF
TRBV5-1	-	CASTQSGREAFF
TRBV5-6	-	CASVLHSGANVLTF
TRBV15	TRBD1	CATSRVDRKETQYF
TRBV4-3	-	CASSQEQASAYEQYF